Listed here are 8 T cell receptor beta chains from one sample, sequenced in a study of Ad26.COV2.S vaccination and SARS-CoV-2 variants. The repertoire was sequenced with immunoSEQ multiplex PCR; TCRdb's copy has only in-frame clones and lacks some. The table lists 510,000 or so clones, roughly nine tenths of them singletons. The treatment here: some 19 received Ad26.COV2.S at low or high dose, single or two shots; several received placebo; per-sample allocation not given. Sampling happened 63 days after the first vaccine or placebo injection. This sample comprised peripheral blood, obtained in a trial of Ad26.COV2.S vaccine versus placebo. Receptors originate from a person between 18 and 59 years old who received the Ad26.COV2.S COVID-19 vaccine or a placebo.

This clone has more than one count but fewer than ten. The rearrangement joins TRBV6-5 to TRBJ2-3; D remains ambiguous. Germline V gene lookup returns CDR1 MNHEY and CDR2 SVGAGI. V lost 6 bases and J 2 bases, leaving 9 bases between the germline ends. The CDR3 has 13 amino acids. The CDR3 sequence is CASRTEDTDTQYF. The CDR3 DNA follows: TGTGCCAGCAGGACGGAAGACACAGATACGCAGTATTTT.

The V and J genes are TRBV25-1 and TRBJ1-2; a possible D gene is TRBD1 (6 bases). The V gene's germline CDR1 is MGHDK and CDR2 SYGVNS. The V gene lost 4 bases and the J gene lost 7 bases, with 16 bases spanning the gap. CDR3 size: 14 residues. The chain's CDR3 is CASSGGAVLGGYTF. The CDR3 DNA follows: TGTGCCAGCAGTGGGGGGGCGGTATTAGGTGGCTACACCTTC.

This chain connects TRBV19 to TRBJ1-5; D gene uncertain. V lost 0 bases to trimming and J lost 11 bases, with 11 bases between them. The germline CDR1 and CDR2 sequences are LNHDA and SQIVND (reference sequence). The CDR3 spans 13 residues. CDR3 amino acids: CASSIEPRGTQHF. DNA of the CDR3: TGTGCCAGTAGTATAGAGCCGCGGGGTACCCAGCATTTT.

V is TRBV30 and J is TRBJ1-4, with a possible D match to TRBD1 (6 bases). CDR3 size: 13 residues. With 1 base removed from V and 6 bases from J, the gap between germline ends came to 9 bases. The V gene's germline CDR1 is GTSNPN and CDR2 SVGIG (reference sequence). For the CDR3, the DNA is TGTGCCTGGAGTGGGGGGCGAGATGAAAAACTGTTTTTT. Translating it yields CAWSGGRDEKLFF.

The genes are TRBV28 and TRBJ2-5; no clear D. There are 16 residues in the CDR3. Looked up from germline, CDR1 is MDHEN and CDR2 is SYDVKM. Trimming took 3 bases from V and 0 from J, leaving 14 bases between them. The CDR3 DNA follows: TGTGCCAGCAGTTTTACGGGCAGGAGAAACCAAGAGACCCAGTACTTC. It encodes CASSFTGRRNQETQYF.

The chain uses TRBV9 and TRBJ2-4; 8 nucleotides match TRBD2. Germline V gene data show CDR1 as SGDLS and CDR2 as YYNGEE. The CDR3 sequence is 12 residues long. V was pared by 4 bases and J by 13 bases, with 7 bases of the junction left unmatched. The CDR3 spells CASSPTGLAQYF. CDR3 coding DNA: TGTGCCAGCAGCCCGACAGGACTAGCACAGTACTTC.

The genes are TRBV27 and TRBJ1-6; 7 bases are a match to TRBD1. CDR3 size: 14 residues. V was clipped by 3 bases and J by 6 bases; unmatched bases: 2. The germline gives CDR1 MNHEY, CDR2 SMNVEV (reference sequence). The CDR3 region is CASSFQGVNSPLHF. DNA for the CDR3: TGTGCCAGCAGTTTCCAGGGGGTTAATTCACCCCTCCACTTT.

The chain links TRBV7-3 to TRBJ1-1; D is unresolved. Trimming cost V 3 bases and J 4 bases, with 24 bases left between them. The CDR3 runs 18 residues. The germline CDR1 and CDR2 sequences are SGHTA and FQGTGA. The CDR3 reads CASSFGAGRRIPPTEAFF. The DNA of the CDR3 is TGTGCCAGCAGCTTCGGTGCGGGCCGCCGCATCCCCCCCACTGAAGCTTTCTTT. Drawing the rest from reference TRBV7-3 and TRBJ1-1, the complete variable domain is GAGVSQTPSNKVTEKGKYVELRCDPISGHTALYWYRQSLGQGPEFLIYFQGTGAADDSGLPNDRFFAVRPEGSVSTLKIQRTERGDSAVYLCASSFGAGRRIPPTEAFFGQGTRLTVV.